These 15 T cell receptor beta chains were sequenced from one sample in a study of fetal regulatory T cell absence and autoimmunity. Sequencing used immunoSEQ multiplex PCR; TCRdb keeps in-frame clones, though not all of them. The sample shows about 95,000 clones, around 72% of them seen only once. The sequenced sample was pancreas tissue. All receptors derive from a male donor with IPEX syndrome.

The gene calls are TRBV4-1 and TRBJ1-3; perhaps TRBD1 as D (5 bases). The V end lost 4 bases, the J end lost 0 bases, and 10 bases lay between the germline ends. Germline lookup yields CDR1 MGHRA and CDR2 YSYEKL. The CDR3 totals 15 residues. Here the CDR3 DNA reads TGCGCCAGCAGCCTCAGGGCCTACTCTGGAAACACCATATATTTT. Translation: CASSLRAYSGNTIYF.

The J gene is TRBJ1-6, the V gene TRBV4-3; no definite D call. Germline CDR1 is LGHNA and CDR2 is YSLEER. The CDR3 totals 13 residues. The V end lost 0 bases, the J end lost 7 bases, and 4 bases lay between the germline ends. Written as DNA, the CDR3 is TGCGCCAGCAGCCAAGATTGGAATTCACCCCTCCACTTT. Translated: CASSQDWNSPLHF.

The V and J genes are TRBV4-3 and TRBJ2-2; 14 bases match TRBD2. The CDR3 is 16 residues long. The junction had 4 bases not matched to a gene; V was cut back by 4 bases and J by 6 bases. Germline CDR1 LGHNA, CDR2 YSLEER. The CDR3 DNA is TGCGCCAGCAGCCTTAGGACTAGCGGGGGGCCCGGGGAGCTGTTTTTT. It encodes CASSLRTSGGPGELFF.

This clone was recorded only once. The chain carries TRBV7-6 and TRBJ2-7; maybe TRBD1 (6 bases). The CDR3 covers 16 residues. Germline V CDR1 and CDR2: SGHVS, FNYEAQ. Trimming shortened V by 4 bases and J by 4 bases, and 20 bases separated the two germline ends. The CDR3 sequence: CASSSRPETGPYEQYF. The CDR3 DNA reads TGTGCCAGCAGCTCTCGCCCGGAGACAGGACCTTACGAGCAGTACTTC.

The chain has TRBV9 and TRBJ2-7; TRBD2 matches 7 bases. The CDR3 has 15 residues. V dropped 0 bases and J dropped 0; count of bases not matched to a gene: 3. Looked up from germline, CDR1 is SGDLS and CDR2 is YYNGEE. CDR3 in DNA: TGTGCCAGCAGCGTAGGTAGCGGGTACTCCTACGAGCAGTACTTC. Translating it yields CASSVGSGYSYEQYF.

CDR3 DNA sequence: TGTGCCATCAGGGGACAGGGTAATTCACCCCTCCACTTT. Encoded protein: CAIRGQGNSPLHF. The chain joins TRBV10-3 to TRBJ1-6; TRBD1 matches 9 bases. Per germline, CDR1 ENHRY and CDR2 SYGVKD. J gave up 6 bases and V 6 bases, and 0 bases lay outside the gene matches. The CDR3 runs to 13 residues.

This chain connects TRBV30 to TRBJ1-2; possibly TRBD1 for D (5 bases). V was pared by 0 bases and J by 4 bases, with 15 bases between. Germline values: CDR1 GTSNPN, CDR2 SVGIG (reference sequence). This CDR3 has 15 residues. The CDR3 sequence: CAWSVHRGFIYGYTF. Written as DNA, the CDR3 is TGTGCCTGGAGTGTACATCGGGGCTTCATCTATGGCTACACCTTC.

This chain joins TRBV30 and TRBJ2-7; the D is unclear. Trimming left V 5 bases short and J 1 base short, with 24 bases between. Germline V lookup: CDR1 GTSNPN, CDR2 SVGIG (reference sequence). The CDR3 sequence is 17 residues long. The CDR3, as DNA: TGTGCCTGGGGCGCCCAAACCTCCCGGTTTAGGTCCTACGAGCAGTACTTC. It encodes CAWGAQTSRFRSYEQYF.

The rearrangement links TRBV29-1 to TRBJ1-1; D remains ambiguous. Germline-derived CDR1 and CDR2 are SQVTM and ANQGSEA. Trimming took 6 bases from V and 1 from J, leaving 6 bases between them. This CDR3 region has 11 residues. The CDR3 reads CSVEPNTEAFF. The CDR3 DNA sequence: TGCAGCGTCGAACCGAACACTGAAGCTTTCTTT. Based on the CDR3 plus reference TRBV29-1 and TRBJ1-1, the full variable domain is SAVISQKPSRDICQRGTSLTIQCQVDSQVTMMFWYRQQPGQSLTLIATANQGSEATYESGFVIDKFPISRPNLTFSTLTVSNMSPEDSSIYLCSVEPNTEAFFGQGTRLTVV.

The CDR3 DNA reads as TGCGCCAGCAGCCAAGTCGTACTGGAGACCCAGTACTTC. It codes for CASSQVVLETQYF. The genes are TRBV4-1 and TRBJ2-5, with D uncertain. Trimming removed 1 base at V and 5 bases at J, with 8 bases between. Germline-derived CDR1 and CDR2 are MGHRA and YSYEKL. The CDR3 length is 13 residues.

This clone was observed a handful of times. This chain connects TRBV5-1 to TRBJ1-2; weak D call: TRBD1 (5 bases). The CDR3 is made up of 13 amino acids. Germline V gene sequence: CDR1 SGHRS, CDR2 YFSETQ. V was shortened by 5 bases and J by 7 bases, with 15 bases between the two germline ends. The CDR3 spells CASRKNRTSGYTF. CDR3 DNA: TGCGCCAGCAGAAAAAACAGGACCTCTGGCTACACCTTC.

The CDR3 DNA sequence: TGTGCCAGCAGCTTAGGCCGGGAGGGGAACACTGAAGCTTTCTTT. Protein product: CASSLGREGNTEAFF. The rearrangement uses TRBV13 and TRBJ1-1, with D unclear. The germline V and J ends were trimmed by 0 bases and 1 base, with 9 bases remaining between them. Germline loops: CDR1 PRHDT, CDR2 FYEKMQ (reference sequence). The CDR3 loop spans 15 amino acids.

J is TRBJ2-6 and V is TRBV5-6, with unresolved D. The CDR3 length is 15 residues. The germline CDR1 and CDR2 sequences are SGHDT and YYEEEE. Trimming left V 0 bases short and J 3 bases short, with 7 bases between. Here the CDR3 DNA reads TGTGCCAGCAGCTTGGTACCAGGTGGGGCCAACGTCCTGACTTTC. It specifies CASSLVPGGANVLTF.

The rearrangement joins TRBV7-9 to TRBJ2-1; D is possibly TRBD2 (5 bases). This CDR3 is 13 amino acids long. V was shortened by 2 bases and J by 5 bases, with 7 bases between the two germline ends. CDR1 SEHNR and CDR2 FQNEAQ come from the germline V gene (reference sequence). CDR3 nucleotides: TGTGCCAGCAGCTTACTAGCTAACAATGAGCAGTTCTTC. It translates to CASSLLANNEQFF.

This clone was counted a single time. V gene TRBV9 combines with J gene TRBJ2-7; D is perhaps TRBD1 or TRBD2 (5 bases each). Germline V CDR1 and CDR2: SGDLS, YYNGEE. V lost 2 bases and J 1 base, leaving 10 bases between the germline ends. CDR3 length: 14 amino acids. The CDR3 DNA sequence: TGTGCCAGCAGCGTGGGACCAGCTTCCTACGAGCAGTACTTC. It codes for CASSVGPASYEQYF.